The clone carrying this TCR beta chain was observed once. No antigen is known for it. This entry belongs to a study of graft-versus-host responses after intestinal transplantation. Study-wide context: Anti-thymocyte globulin induction, then tacrolimus and steroids for 3 to 4 years, went to all recipients.

Profiling relied on immunoSEQ multiplex PCR, and the TCRdb table lists in-frame clones only, not all of them. The repertoire has fewer than 60,000 clones, 70% to 85% of them found once; the top ten carry 0.45% to 0.55%. General observations from the study: Detected in recipient marrow were GvH clones, some of which were first observed in ileum or blood. High graft-versus-host to host-versus-graft clonal ratios were found in allografts of patients who had graft-donor T cell macrochimerism.

The sequencing used unstimulated CD4+ T cells sorted from spleen or lymph node cells, collected before transplant. The TCR sequence derives from a human donor who was the organ donor for an intestinal transplant.

The CDR3 sequence is CASSVTKSYYNEQFF. The CDR3 coding sequence is TGTGCCAGCAGTGTAACGAAATCCTACTACAATGAGCAGTTCTTC. The chain joins TRBV25-1 to TRBJ2-1; no firm D call. V lost 4 bases to trimming and J lost 3 bases, with 13 bases between them. Germline V gives CDR1 MGHDK, CDR2 SYGVNS. This CDR3 has 15 residues.